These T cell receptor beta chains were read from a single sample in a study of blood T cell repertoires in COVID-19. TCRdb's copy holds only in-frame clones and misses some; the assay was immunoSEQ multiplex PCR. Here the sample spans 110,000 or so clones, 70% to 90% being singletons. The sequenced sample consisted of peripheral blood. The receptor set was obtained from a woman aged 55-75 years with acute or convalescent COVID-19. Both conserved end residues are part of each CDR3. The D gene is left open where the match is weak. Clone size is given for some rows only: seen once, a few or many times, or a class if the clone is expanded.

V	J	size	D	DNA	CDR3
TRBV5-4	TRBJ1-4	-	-	TGTGCCAGCAGCTTGTCCCCTGGTGAGACGGGGGGAAAACTGTTTTTT	CASSLSPGETGGKLFF
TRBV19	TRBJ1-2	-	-	TGTGCCAGTAGTTCCGGCCTTGCCCCGGGTGGCTACACCTTC	CASSSGLAPGGYTF
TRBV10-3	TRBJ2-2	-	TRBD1	TGTGCCATCAGTGAGGGGGGACAGGGAGTCGGGGAGCTGTTTTTT	CAISEGGQGVGELFF
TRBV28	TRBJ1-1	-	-	TGTGCCAGCAGTTTAAGACCTAGGACTGAAGCTTTCTTT	CASSLRPRTEAFF
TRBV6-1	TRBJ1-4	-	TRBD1	TGTGCCAGCAGTGACCGGACAGGAGAGAATGAAAAACTGTTTTTT	CASSDRTGENEKLFF
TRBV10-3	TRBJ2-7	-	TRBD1	TGTGCCACCAGCCCCACCTCCCTCTCCATGACAGGGGGCGAGCAGTACTTC	CATSPTSLSMTGGEQYF
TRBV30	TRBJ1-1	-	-	TGTGCCTGGAGTGTGGGAGTGAACACTGAAGCTTTCTTT	CAWSVGVNTEAFF
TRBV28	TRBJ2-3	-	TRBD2	TGTGCCAGCAGTAAAGGACTAGCGGGAGGCACAGATACGCAGTATTTT	CASSKGLAGGTDTQYF
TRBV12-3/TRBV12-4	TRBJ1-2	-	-	TGTGCCAGCAGTCCCGGGGTTTCGTATGGCTACACCTTC	CASSPGVSYGYTF
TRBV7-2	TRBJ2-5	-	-	TGTGCCAGCAGCCGGAAGGCCGGGAACCAAGAGACCCAGTACTTC	CASSRKAGNQETQYF
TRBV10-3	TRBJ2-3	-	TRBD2	TGTGCCATCAGTGAGTCCGCGGGAGGCCCAGATACGCAGTATTTT	CAISESAGGPDTQYF
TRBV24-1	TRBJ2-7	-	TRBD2	TGTGCCACCAGTAAGGGACTATACGAGCAGTACTTC	CATSKGLYEQYF
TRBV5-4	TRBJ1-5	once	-	TGTGCCAGCAGCTCAGGGCTTGGACAGCCCCAGCATTTT	CASSSGLGQPQHF
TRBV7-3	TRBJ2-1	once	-	TGTGCCAGCAGCTTAGGAGGCCGCGCCAAGACCAATGAGCAGTTCTTC	CASSLGGRAKTNEQFF
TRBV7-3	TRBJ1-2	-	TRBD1	TGTGCCAGCAGCGGGACAGGCGGCTATGGCTACACCTTC	CASSGTGGYGYTF
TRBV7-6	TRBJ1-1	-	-	TGTGCCAGCAGCTTACAAACAGGGAGCACTGAAGCTTTCTTT	CASSLQTGSTEAFF
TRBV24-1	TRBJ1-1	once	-	TGTGCCACCAGTGGTAATGTGAACACTGAAGCTTTCTTT	CATSGNVNTEAFF
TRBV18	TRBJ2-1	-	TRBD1	TGTGCCAGCTCACCACCGACAGGGCGGCGGGAGCAGTTCTTC	CASSPPTGRREQFF
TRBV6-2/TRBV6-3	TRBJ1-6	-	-	TGTGCCAGCAGTTTTTGGACAGATAATTCACCCCTCCACTTT	CASSFWTDNSPLHF
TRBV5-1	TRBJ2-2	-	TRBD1	TGCGCCAGCAGCTTGGGACAGGGGGCTAACACCGGGGAGCTGTTTTTT	CASSLGQGANTGELFF
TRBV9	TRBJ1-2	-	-	TGTGCCAGCAGCCGAACAGCATATGGCTACACCTTC	CASSRTAYGYTF
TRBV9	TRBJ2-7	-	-	TGTGCCAGCAGCTCCCGGGTGACGGAGGGGGAGCAGTACTTC	CASSSRVTEGEQYF
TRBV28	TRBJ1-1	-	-	TGTGCCAGCAGTCTCCGTGGAGGGCTGGGTGAAGCTTTCTTT	CASSLRGGLGEAFF
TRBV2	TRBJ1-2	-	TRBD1	TGTGCGTGCGCCGGACAGGCCTATGGCTACACCTTC	CACAGQAYGYTF
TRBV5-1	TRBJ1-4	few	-	TGCGCCAGCAGCTTCAGGGATAATGAAAAACTGTTTTTT	CASSFRDNEKLFF
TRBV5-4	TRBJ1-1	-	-	TGTGCCAGCAGCTTGGGGGGAGTGACTGAAGCTTTCTTT	CASSLGGVTEAFF
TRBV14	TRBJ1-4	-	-	TGTGCCAGCAGCCAAGGCGGTGCGAGCTTAAAACTGTTTTTT	CASSQGGASLKLFF
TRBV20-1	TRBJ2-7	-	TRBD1	TGCAGTGCTAGTAGGGACAGCTCCTACGAGCAGTACTTC	CSASRDSSYEQYF
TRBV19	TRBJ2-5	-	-	TGTGCCAGTAGTATCGACGTGGCGGGGAGAGAGACCCAGTACTTC	CASSIDVAGRETQYF
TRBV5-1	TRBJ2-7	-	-	TGCGCCAGCAGCTGGGCGGCGGGCTACGAGCAGTACTTC	CASSWAAGYEQYF
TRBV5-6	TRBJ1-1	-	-	TGTGCCAGCCTATCGAGAGCCGGTCGGGGATTTCCAGGAGCTTTCTTT	CASLSRAGRGFPGAFF
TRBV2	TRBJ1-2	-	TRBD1	TGTGCCAGCAGCGGAACAGGGGCAACAGTCTATGGCTACACCTTC	CASSGTGATVYGYTF
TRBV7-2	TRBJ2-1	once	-	TGTGCCAGCAGCTTAGCCTCGAGTGGCGGGGCCTACAATGAGCAGTTCTTC	CASSLASSGGAYNEQFF
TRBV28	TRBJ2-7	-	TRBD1	TGTGCCAGCAGCGGGACAGGTCGGTCCGTCGAGCAGTACTTC	CASSGTGRSVEQYF
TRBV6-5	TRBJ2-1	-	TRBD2	TGTGCCAGCAGCGATGGGACTAGATGGTTCTTC	CASSDGTRWFF
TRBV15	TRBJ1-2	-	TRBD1	TGTGCCACCAGCAGAGAACACAGGGGGATTTTACTACCCTATGGCTACACCTTC	CATSREHRGILLPYGYTF
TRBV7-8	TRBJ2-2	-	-	TGTGCCAGCAGCCCCGGGGACGGGGAGCTGTTTTTT	CASSPGDGELFF
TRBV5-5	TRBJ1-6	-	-	TGTGCCATCCTAGATTCACCCCTCCACTTT	CAILDSPLHF
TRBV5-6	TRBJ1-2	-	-	TGTGCCAGCGCGGCCCGGGATCTTAACTATGGCTACACCTTC	CASAARDLNYGYTF
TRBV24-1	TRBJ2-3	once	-	TGTGCCACGCGGGATTCAGATACGCAGTATTTT	CATRDSDTQYF
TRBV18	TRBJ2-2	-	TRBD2	TGTGCCAGCTCACCTCCGACGGGGCGGGAGACCGGGGAGCTGTTTTTT	CASSPPTGRETGELFF
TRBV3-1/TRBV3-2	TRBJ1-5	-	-	TGTGCCAGCAGCCAAGATCGGGTGGGCAATCAGCCCCAGCATTTT	CASSQDRVGNQPQHF
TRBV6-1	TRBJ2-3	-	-	TGTGCCAGCAGTGACGACAGTTGGTCTTTCACAGATACGCAGTATTTT	CASSDDSWSFTDTQYF
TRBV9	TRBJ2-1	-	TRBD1	TGTGCCAGCAGCGTAGACAGGGGGCGACGGGATGAGCAGTTCTTC	CASSVDRGRRDEQFF
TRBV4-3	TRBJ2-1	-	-	TGCGCCAGCAGCTCCGGGTCCCTGGAATTCCATGAGCAGTTCTTC	CASSSGSLEFHEQFF
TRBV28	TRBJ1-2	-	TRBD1	TGTGCCAGCAGTTCGGGACAGGGAGGGGGCTACACCTTC	CASSSGQGGGYTF
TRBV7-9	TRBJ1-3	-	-	TGTGCCAGCAGCCCCCGGGGTAGGGCGATTATTGGAAACACCATATATTTT	CASSPRGRAIIGNTIYF
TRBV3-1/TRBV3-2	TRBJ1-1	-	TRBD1	TGTGCCAGCAGCCGTTTCCGGGACAGGGGCACTGAAGCTTTCTTT	CASSRFRDRGTEAFF